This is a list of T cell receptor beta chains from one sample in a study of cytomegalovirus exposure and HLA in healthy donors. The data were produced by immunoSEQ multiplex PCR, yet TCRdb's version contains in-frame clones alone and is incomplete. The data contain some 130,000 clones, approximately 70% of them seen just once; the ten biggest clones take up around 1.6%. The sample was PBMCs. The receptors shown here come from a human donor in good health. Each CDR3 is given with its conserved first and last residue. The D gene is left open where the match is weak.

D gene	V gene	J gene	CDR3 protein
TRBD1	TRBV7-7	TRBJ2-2	CASSRTSGTGNTGELFF
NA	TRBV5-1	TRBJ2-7	CASSLGWSDEQYF
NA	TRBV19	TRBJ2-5	CASSRRFQETQYF
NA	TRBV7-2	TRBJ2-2	CATPGEGNTNTGELFF
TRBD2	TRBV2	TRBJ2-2	CASSGLAGTGELFF
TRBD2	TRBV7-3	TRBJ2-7	CASSSETSGSYEQYF
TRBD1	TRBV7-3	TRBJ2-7	CASSLDGQGKYEQYF
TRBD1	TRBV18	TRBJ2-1	CASSPPGTAANNEQFF
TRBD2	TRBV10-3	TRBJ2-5	CAIRPGLAGIETQYF
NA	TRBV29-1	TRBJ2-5	CSGRQSQETQYF
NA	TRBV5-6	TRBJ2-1	CASSLASYLAYNEQFF
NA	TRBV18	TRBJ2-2	CASSLTYRETGELFF
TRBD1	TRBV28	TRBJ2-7	CAAGTTGTGNYEQYF
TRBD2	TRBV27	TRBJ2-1	CASSLLIRAGVHNEQFF
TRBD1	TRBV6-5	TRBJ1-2	CASRQGAGGYTF
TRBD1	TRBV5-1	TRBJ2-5	CASSPGTGLETQYF
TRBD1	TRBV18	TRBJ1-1	CASSLSDRGTEAFF